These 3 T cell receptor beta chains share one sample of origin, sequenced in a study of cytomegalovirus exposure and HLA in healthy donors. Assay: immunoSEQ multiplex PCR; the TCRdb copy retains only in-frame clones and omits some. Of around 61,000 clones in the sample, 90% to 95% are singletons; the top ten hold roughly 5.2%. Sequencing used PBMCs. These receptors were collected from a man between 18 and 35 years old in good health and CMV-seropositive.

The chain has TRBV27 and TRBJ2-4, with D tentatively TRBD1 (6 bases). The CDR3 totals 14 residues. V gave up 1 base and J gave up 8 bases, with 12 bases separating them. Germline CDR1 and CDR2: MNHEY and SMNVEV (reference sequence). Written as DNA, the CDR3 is TGTGCCAGCAGTTTATTAGGGTCAGGGGACATTCAGTACTTC. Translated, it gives CASSLLGSGDIQYF.

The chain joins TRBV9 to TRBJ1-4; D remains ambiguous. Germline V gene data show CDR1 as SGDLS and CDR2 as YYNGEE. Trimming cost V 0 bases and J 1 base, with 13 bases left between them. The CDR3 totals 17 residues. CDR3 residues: CASSVGPDSRTNEKLFF. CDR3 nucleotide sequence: TGTGCCAGCAGCGTAGGTCCGGACTCACGAACTAATGAAAAACTGTTTTTT.

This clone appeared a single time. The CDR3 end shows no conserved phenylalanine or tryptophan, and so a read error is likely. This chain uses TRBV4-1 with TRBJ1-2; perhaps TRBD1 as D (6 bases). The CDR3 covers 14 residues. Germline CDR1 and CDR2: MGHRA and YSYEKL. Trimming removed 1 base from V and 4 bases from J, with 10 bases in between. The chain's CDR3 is CASSQGVRGYGYTL. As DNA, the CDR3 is TGCGCCAGCAGCCAAGGGGTCAGGGGCTATGGCTACACCCTC.